A single sample gave rise to the 11 T cell receptor beta chains below, sequenced in a study of T cells after yellow fever vaccination. TCRdb analysed the 5' RACE reads with MiXCR anew, one entry per CDR3 protein. The table shows a few hundred thousand distinct CDR3 sequences, with approximately 19% occurring only once. Sequences were derived from PBMCs, sampled before the yellow fever booster vaccination. The receptor set was obtained from a man between 18 and 35 years old who received the YFV17D yellow fever vaccine.

The chain couples TRBV11-2 to TRBJ2-1, with no clear D. In germline, CDR1 is SGHAT, CDR2 FQNNGV. Trimming removed 5 bases from V and 4 bases from J, with 12 bases in between. CDR3 size: 14 residues. The CDR3 DNA sequence: TGTGCCAGCAGCGCACGACTCCGATACAATGAGCAGTTCTTC. Protein product: CASSARLRYNEQFF.

This clonotype was observed a handful of times. This chain joins TRBV12-3 or TRBV12-4 and TRBJ2-5; 8 bases map to TRBD2. The CDR3 runs 15 residues. With V trimmed by 6 bases and J by 5 bases, 11 bases remained unmatched. The CDR3, as DNA: TGTGCCAGCAGAATTGAGCGGGGGAGCGGTGAGACCCAGTACTTC. It encodes CASRIERGSGETQYF.

V usage is TRBV4-1 and J usage is TRBJ2-6; D tentatively reads TRBD1 or TRBD2 (5 bases each). Trimming took 4 bases from V and 0 from J, leaving 10 bases between them. The CDR3 contains 16 residues. Germline V gene data show CDR1 as MGHRA and CDR2 as YSYEKL. This chain's CDR3 is CASSLGVISGANVLTF. CDR3 sequence (DNA): TGCGCCAGCAGCCTGGGGGTCATCTCTGGGGCCAACGTCCTGACTTTC.

Only a few counts were recorded for this clonotype. The rearrangement joins TRBV10-3 to TRBJ2-1; 8 bases align to TRBD2. V lost 7 bases to trimming and J lost 10 bases; unmatched junction nucleotides: 12. Germline-derived CDR1 and CDR2 are ENHRY and SYGVKD. The CDR3 covers 14 residues. The CDR3 loop is CAITPTSAPGEQFF. The CDR3, as DNA: TGTGCCATCACCCCGACTAGCGCCCCTGGGGAGCAGTTCTTC.

This chain uses TRBV11-2 with TRBJ2-1, with TRBD2 matching 8 bases. Trimming took 5 bases from V and 8 from J; bases not matched to a gene: 8. The germline CDR1 and CDR2 sequences are SGHAT and FQNNGV. There are 14 residues in the CDR3. CDR3 bases: TGTGCCAGCAGCCCTTTTAGAGCGGGGGATGAGCAGTTCTTC. Translation gives CASSPFRAGDEQFF.

The chain uses TRBV5-8 and TRBJ1-1; D is unresolved. This CDR3 region has 13 residues. Germline assignment: CDR1 SGHTS and CDR2 YDEGEE. Between the trimmed V and J ends, which lost 2 bases and 1 base, there was a span of 6 bases. The chain's CDR3 is CASSLGKNTEAFF. CDR3 nucleotide sequence: TGTGCCAGCAGCTTAGGGAAGAACACTGAAGCTTTCTTT.

This chain connects TRBV9 to TRBJ1-3; the D is unclear. CDR1 SGDLS and CDR2 YYNGEE come from the germline V gene. This CDR3 has 13 amino acids. V lost 4 bases and J 4 bases, leaving 9 bases between the germline ends. In DNA form, the CDR3 reads TGTGCCAGCAGCCTAGACGAAGGAAACACCATATATTTT. Residues: CASSLDEGNTIYF.

The chain couples TRBV6-2 or TRBV6-3 to TRBJ1-5, with D uncertain. The V end lost 0 bases, the J end lost 0 bases, and 12 bases lay between the germline ends. The germline V gene has CDR1 MNHEY and CDR2 SVGEGT. The CDR3 spans 17 residues. This CDR3 is CASSYSAGAYSNQPQHF. Here the CDR3 DNA reads TGTGCCAGCAGTTACTCAGCAGGAGCCTATAGCAATCAGCCCCAGCATTTT.

The chain is built from TRBV12-3 or TRBV12-4 and TRBJ2-5; TRBD2 matches 9 bases. V lost 7 bases, J lost 5 bases, and 5 bases stayed unmatched. The CDR3 spans 13 residues. The CDR3 region has the DNA TGTGCCAGCAACCGGCTAGCGGGGGAGACCCAGTACTTC. Translation gives CASNRLAGETQYF.

The V gene is TRBV2, the J gene TRBJ2-7; the match to TRBD1 covers 10 bases. Germline values: CDR1 SNHLY, CDR2 FYNNEI. This CDR3 comprises 14 residues. V dropped 6 bases and J dropped 4; count of bases not matched to a gene: 6. CDR3 DNA sequence: TGTGCCAGCAGCGTATCGGGACAGGGGTACGAGCAGTACTTC. The encoded protein is CASSVSGQGYEQYF.

This clonotype has just a few counts. The chain is built from TRBV5-1 and TRBJ2-7, with 7 bases lining up with TRBD1. The CDR3 spans 15 residues. V was pared by 3 bases and J by 6 bases, with 12 bases of the junction left unmatched. Germline V lookup: CDR1 SGHRS, CDR2 YFSETQ. CDR3 region: CASSSGTVMIGEQYF. The DNA for the CDR3 is TGCGCCAGCAGCTCCGGGACAGTCATGATTGGCGAGCAGTACTTC.